This T cell receptor (beta chain) was documented in a study of T-cell reconstitution after alpha-beta-depleted transplantation in children. Study observations and caveats: The origin of alpha-beta T cells about two months after transplant was reportedly several hundred expanded graft clones. Hyperexpanded clones declined; after one year, newly produced T cells mostly supplied diversity. The origin of high day-60 TCRbeta diversity in some patients lay in surviving recipient T cells and thymic progenitors.

Concerning this clonotype itself: No antigen is known for it.

The CDR3 length is 14 residues. In germline, CDR1 is DFQATT, CDR2 SNEGSKA (reference sequence). With 1 base clipped from V and 10 bases from J, the junction kept 3 bases outside the gene matches. Preparation of the TCRbeta library involved a method that used unique molecular identifiers. TCRdb reprocessed the PCR reads via MiXCR and lists one record per CDR3 protein. The data contain under 100,000 distinct CDR3 sequences, around 15% of them singletons. This clonotype originated in a male patient aged 2 to 10 who had a stem cell transplant for acute lymphoblastic leukemia, so the T cells may come from the graft donor. The gene calls are TRBV20-1 and TRBJ1-6, with TRBD1 identical over 11 bases. The sequenced sample was PBMCs, mostly from graft donor cells, obtained 180 days after TCRalphabeta/CD19-depleted stem cell transplant. The CDR3 is CSARGTGGGSPLHF. Here the CDR3 DNA reads TGCAGTGCTAGAGGGACAGGGGGCGGATCACCCCTCCACTTT.